These T cell receptor beta chains were read from a single sample in a study of identical twins. One entry per CDR3 protein, called by TCRdb with MiXCR from the 5' RACE reads. The sample contains over 600,000 distinct CDR3 sequences, about 20% of which appear only once. These data also featured in a second study, about T cells expressing NK-cell markers.

Sequencing used PBMCs. The receptors stem from a woman aged 18-30 years in good health. CDR3s include the opening cysteine and the closing phenylalanine or tryptophan. The D gene is left open where the match is weak. Clone size is given for some rows only: seen once, a few or many times, or a class if the clone is expanded.

>TRBJ2-1|TRBV12-3/TRBV12-4|TRBD2|-
TGTGCCAGCAGGGGACTAGCGGGGAGTTCATCGACGAGCTCCTACAATGAGCAGTTCTTC
CASRGLAGSSSTSSYNEQFF
>TRBJ2-2|TRBV7-6|-|few
TGTGCCAGCAGCTTTCTGGCCCAGGTCACCGGGGAGCTGTTTTTT
CASSFLAQVTGELFF
>TRBJ2-7|TRBV7-9|TRBD2|few
TGTGCCAGCAGCCCCCAAGGAGCGGGGTCGAGCTCCTACGAGCAGTACTTC
CASSPQGAGSSSYEQYF
>TRBJ2-1|TRBV7-2|-|many
TGTGCCAGCAGCTCGGCCCTCTACAATGAGCAGTTCTTC
CASSSALYNEQFF
>TRBJ2-1|TRBV6-5|-|few
TGTGCCAGCAGCCCCTCGGTTGGGTACAATGAGCAGTTCTTC
CASSPSVGYNEQFF
>TRBJ2-7|TRBV20-1|-|-
TGCAGTGCCTCGCGAGCGGGTTACCACGAGCAGTACTTC
CSASRAGYHEQYF
>TRBJ2-1|TRBV2|TRBD2|-
TGTGCCAGCAGGGTTGGACTAGCGGGGTTAAATGAGCAGTTCTTC
CASRVGLAGLNEQFF
>TRBJ2-1|TRBV4-3|-|-
TGCGCCAGCAGCCGCCTTGGGAGAGACAATGAGCAGTTCTTC
CASSRLGRDNEQFF
>TRBJ2-1|TRBV7-2|-|-
TGTGCCAGCAGCTCAATGATACTAGATGAGCAGTTCTTC
CASSSMILDEQFF
>TRBJ2-7|TRBV21-1|-|few
TGTGCCAGCACCCCCCCTACCCGGGACAGGGCTTACGAGCAGTACTTC
CASTPPTRDRAYEQYF
>TRBJ1-1|TRBV6-5|-|few
TGTGCCAGCAGTCTACGGGTCAGGGGGAACACTGAAGCTTTCTTT
CASSLRVRGNTEAFF
>TRBJ1-6|TRBV4-3|-|-
TGCGCCAGCAGCCAAGACGGGAGCTATAATTCACCCCTCCACTTT
CASSQDGSYNSPLHF
>TRBJ2-3|TRBV20-1|TRBD2|-
TGCAGTGCTATCACTAGCGGGGGAAACACAGATACGCAGTATTTT
CSAITSGGNTDTQYF
>TRBJ1-2|TRBV3-1|-|-
TGTGCCAGCAGCCACCCCCTGAGGGGGGCGACGGGCTACACCTTC
CASSHPLRGATGYTF
>TRBJ2-7|TRBV10-2|TRBD1|-
TGCGCCAGCATTTCCGGACAGGGATACGAGCAGTACTTC
CASISGQGYEQYF
>TRBJ2-1|TRBV7-9|-|-
TGTGCCAGCAGCCCCCTCGGGGCCTCCTACAATGAGCAGTTCTTC
CASSPLGASYNEQFF
>TRBJ1-6|TRBV9|-|few
TGTGCCAGCAGCCCAACAGGGACATATAATTCACCCCTCCACTTT
CASSPTGTYNSPLHF
>TRBJ2-1|TRBV10-3|-|few
TGTGCCATCAGTGAGTCGATAAGGCAAGAAAAAGGCTACAATGAGCAGTTCTTC
CAISESIRQEKGYNEQFF
>TRBJ2-1|TRBV3-1|TRBD1|few
TGTGCCAGCAGCCAAGAGGGACAGGGAGGGAATGAGCAGTTCTTC
CASSQEGQGGNEQFF
>TRBJ2-7|TRBV12-3/TRBV12-4|-|few
TGTGCCAGCAGCCGAACGCCGACTAGGGGGGCCTACGAGCAGTACTTC
CASSRTPTRGAYEQYF
>TRBJ1-3|TRBV9|-|-
TGTGCCAGCAGCGTAAGGGGGACCATCTCTGGAAACACCATATATTTT
CASSVRGTISGNTIYF
>TRBJ2-1|TRBV5-1|-|-
TGCGCCAGCAGCTTGTTCGCGGGGGCCGACGAGCAGTTCTTC
CASSLFAGADEQFF
>TRBJ2-7|TRBV20-1|TRBD2|few
TGCAGTGCACCTGGGGGGCTAGCGGGAGTCGAGCAGTACTTC
CSAPGGLAGVEQYF
>TRBJ2-3|TRBV20-1|TRBD2|few
TGCAGTGCTCCCAATCGGCGGGGGGGGGCAGATACGCAGTATTTT
CSAPNRRGGADTQYF
>TRBJ2-1|TRBV28|TRBD2|many
TGTGCCAGCAGTTCGACTAGCGGGGGGCCTAATGAGCAGTTCTTC
CASSSTSGGPNEQFF
>TRBJ2-5|TRBV20-1|-|many
TGCAGTGCTAGAGAAGGCAGATTCGGAGAGACCCAGTACTTC
CSAREGRFGETQYF
>TRBJ1-2|TRBV20-1|-|-
TGCAGTGCCACGAGCACAGTAAACTATGGCTACACCTTC
CSATSTVNYGYTF
>TRBJ2-3|TRBV7-2|-|-
TGTGCCAGCAGCTTAGTGTATGCTGGGGATACGCAGTATTTT
CASSLVYAGDTQYF
>TRBJ2-2|TRBV12-3/TRBV12-4|-|-
TGTGCCAGCAGTCCAGGTGGTTCCACCGGGGAGCTGTTTTTT
CASSPGGSTGELFF
>TRBJ1-1|TRBV5-1|TRBD1|few
TGCGCCAGCAGCTTCGGGGACAGGAGTAACACTGAAGCTTTCTTT
CASSFGDRSNTEAFF
>TRBJ2-7|TRBV2|TRBD1|few
TGTGCCAGCATTTTTGACAGGGCCTGGAACGAGCAGTACTTC
CASIFDRAWNEQYF
>TRBJ2-2|TRBV27|-|many
TGTGCCAGCAGTTTATCAGGGGGTGGTAACACCGGGGAGCTGTTTTTT
CASSLSGGGNTGELFF
>TRBJ2-3|TRBV20-1|TRBD2|many
TGCAGTGTCGGGACGGGGGGAAGCACAGATACGCAGTATTTT
CSVGTGGSTDTQYF
>TRBJ2-7|TRBV9|-|-
TGTGCCAGCAGCTTTTCGCCGAGTAGAGTGGCCGAGCAGTACTTC
CASSFSPSRVAEQYF
>TRBJ2-3|TRBV2|TRBD2|-
TGTGCCAGCAGTCGGCTAGCGGGCCAGGCGGGCACAGATACGCAGTATTTT
CASSRLAGQAGTDTQYF
>TRBJ2-3|TRBV20-1|TRBD1|few
TGCAGTGCTAGCAGGGGACAGGTGACAGATACGCAGTATTTT
CSASRGQVTDTQYF
>TRBJ2-3|TRBV20-1|-|few
TGCAAGCCCGGGGATACGCAGTATTTT
CKPGDTQYF
>TRBJ2-7|TRBV4-1|-|-
TGCGCCAGCAGCCAAGATTTTGACTACGAGCAGTACTTC
CASSQDFDYEQYF
>TRBJ2-7|TRBV7-8|-|few
TGTGCCAGCAGCTTTCTGGCGGACCCCTACGAGCAGTACTTC
CASSFLADPYEQYF
>TRBJ1-1|TRBV24-1|TRBD1|-
TGTGCCACCAGTGAAGATTCTCAGGGACAGATGAACACTGAAGCTTTCTTT
CATSEDSQGQMNTEAFF
>TRBJ2-1|TRBV12-3/TRBV12-4|TRBD2|few
TGTGCCACCGAGTCCCTATGGACTAGCGTAAACAATGAGCAGTTCTTC
CATESLWTSVNNEQFF
>TRBJ2-5|TRBV27|-|-
TGTGCCAGCAGTGACGGTGGCCAAGAGACCCAGTACTTC
CASSDGGQETQYF
>TRBJ1-1|TRBV27|-|-
TGTGCCAGCAGCCTCATGCGGTGGGCTGAAGCTTTCTTT
CASSLMRWAEAFF
>TRBJ2-5|TRBV20-1|TRBD2|many
TGCAGTGCTCCCCAAGGCGGGGGTCAAGAGACCCAGTACTTC
CSAPQGGGQETQYF
>TRBJ1-2|TRBV12-3/TRBV12-4|-|-
TGTGCCAGCAGTTTGGCAGGTTCCTCCGGCGGCTACACCTTC
CASSLAGSSGGYTF
>TRBJ2-3|TRBV6-1|-|-
TGTGCCAGCAGCTCAGTTGGGGATGGAGATACGCAGTATTTT
CASSSVGDGDTQYF
>TRBJ2-7|TRBV3-1|TRBD2|-
TGTGCCAGCAGTGGTACTAGCGGGGGACCATACGAGCAGTACTTC
CASSGTSGGPYEQYF
>TRBJ2-7|TRBV29-1|-|-
TGCAGCGTTGAAGATCAGGGGACGGAGACCTACGAGCAGTACTTC
CSVEDQGTETYEQYF
>TRBJ2-2|TRBV12-3/TRBV12-4|-|few
TGTGCCAGCAGTTTCCGGGACACCGGGGAGCTGTTTTTT
CASSFRDTGELFF
>TRBJ1-2|TRBV12-3/TRBV12-4|TRBD1|-
TGTGCCAGCAGTCCCAGGGGGTTCGGCTACACCTTC
CASSPRGFGYTF
>TRBJ2-1|TRBV24-1|-|-
TGTGCCACCAGTGATTTGGGTAGGGGTGAGCAGTTCTTC
CATSDLGRGEQFF
>TRBJ2-2|TRBV5-1|TRBD2|many
TGCGCCAGCAGCGGGACTAGCGGGCCCACCGGGGAGCTGTTTTTT
CASSGTSGPTGELFF
>TRBJ2-5|TRBV20-1|-|-
TGCAGTGTTACAGGGAGAAGAGAGACCCAGTACTTC
CSVTGRRETQYF
>TRBJ2-7|TRBV12-3/TRBV12-4|-|few
TGTGCCAGCAGTCCATCAAGTCCGTCCTACGAGCAGTACTTC
CASSPSSPSYEQYF
>TRBJ2-7|TRBV5-5|-|many
TGTGCCAGCAGCCCGAAACCCGGGAGCTCCTACGAGCAGTACTTC
CASSPKPGSSYEQYF